A single sample gave rise to the 30 T cell receptor beta chains below, sequenced in a study of T cells in localized non-small cell lung cancer. Repertoires were generated with immunoSEQ multiplex PCR, while TCRdb's copy carries only in-frame clones and drops some. The sample includes roughly 34,000 clones, approximately 90% of them seen just once. Material: peripheral blood mononuclear cells, obtained before any cancer treatment. The receptor set was obtained from a man aged 40 to 70 with stage III lung adenocarcinoma.

The chain employs TRBV7-2 and TRBJ1-3; 11 positions match TRBD1. CDR3 length equals 16 residues. After removal of 5 bases from V and 2 bases from J, the junction contained 5 bases not matched to a gene. The V gene's germline CDR1 is SGHTA and CDR2 FQGNSA. The CDR3 spells CASSQGTGGTGNTIYF. Written as DNA, the CDR3 is TGTGCCAGCAGCCAAGGGACAGGGGGGACTGGAAACACCATATATTTT.

The genes are TRBV6-5 and TRBJ2-1, with TRBD2 matching over 11 bases. The V segment lost 7 bases and the J segment 8 bases; nucleotides outside the gene matches: 10. Germline CDR1 reads MNHEY; CDR2 reads SVGAGI. This CDR3 contains 15 residues. CDR3 DNA: TGTGCCAGCAACCCGGGGGCTAGCGGGGGGTATGAGCAGTTCTTC. Encoded protein: CASNPGASGGYEQFF.

This sequence joins TRBV7-9 and TRBJ2-7; TRBD1 aligns across 10 bases. Per germline, CDR1 SEHNR and CDR2 FQNEAQ (reference sequence). The CDR3 runs 15 residues. J gave up 6 bases and V 3 bases, and 8 bases lay outside the gene matches. The DNA for the CDR3 is TGTGCCAGCAGCTTTCGACAGGGGGCTGGTGGCGAGCAGTACTTC. This translates into CASSFRQGAGGEQYF.

The chain has TRBV6-1 and TRBJ2-7; D gene ambiguous. Germline CDR1 MNHNS, CDR2 SASEGT. The CDR3 runs 12 residues. V was clipped by 7 bases and J by 0 bases, with 7 bases between them. CDR3 DNA sequence: TGTGCCAGCACGGCTAGCTCCTACGAGCAGTACTTC. Translating gives CASTASSYEQYF.

This clone is a singleton in its sample. V and J are TRBV2 and TRBJ2-1, with 9 bases identical to TRBD2. Germline CDR1 and CDR2: SNHLY and FYNNEI. This CDR3 spans 16 amino acids. V shed 6 bases, J shed 5 bases, and the junction held 11 bases outside the gene matches. The chain's CDR3 is CASSLVAGGRNNEQFF. In DNA form, the CDR3 reads TGTGCCAGCAGCCTGGTTGCGGGGGGGCGGAACAATGAGCAGTTCTTC.

The rearrangement uses TRBV11-2 and TRBJ2-7; D is unresolved. Germline assignment: CDR1 SGHAT and CDR2 FQNNGV. The CDR3 totals 16 residues. With 2 bases removed from V and 6 bases from J, the gap between germline ends came to 20 bases. The CDR3 loop is CASSLLATILSIEQYF. In nucleotides, the CDR3 is TGTGCCAGCAGCTTATTAGCAACTATCCTCTCAATCGAGCAGTACTTC.

The sample holds a few counts of this clone. The chain employs TRBV27 and TRBJ1-6; D unclear. The CDR3 covers 12 residues. The V end was cut by 3 bases, the J end by 6 bases, with 3 bases between. CDR1 and CDR2 from the germline V gene are MNHEY and SMNVEV (reference sequence). The CDR3 region has the DNA TGTGCCAGCAGTTTCCGTAATTCACCCCTCCACTTT. It encodes CASSFRNSPLHF.

The chain uses TRBV7-2 and TRBJ2-2; D unclear. Germline loops: CDR1 SGHTA, CDR2 FQGNSA. This CDR3 has 16 amino acids. V lost 1 base and J lost 4, with 13 bases in between. This CDR3 reads CASSLVVGSRTGELFF. The CDR3 nucleotides read TGTGCCAGCAGCTTAGTGGTGGGTAGCCGCACCGGGGAGCTGTTTTTT.

The V and J genes are TRBV15 and TRBJ1-6; possibly TRBD1 for D (5 bases). Germline V gene lookup returns CDR1 LNHNV and CDR2 YYDKDF (reference sequence). The V and J ends lost 0 bases and 10 bases respectively, with 7 bases between them. CDR3 length equals 13 residues. DNA of the CDR3: TGTGCCACCAGCAGAGATGAGGGGTCACCCCTCCACTTT. Translating it yields CATSRDEGSPLHF.

The V gene is TRBV10-3, the J gene TRBJ2-5; 8 bases line up with TRBD1. The CDR3 spans 13 residues. V was clipped by 5 bases and J by 4 bases; unmatched bases: 3. The germline V gene has CDR1 ENHRY and CDR2 SYGVKD. The CDR3 loop is CAISSGGPETQYF. In DNA form, the CDR3 reads TGTGCCATCAGTTCAGGGGGCCCAGAGACCCAGTACTTC.

The chain couples TRBV28 to TRBJ2-3, with a weak D call TRBD1 (6 bases). The CDR3 has 13 amino acids. The germline gives CDR1 MDHEN, CDR2 SYDVKM. V shed 4 bases and J shed 5 bases, with 10 bases lying between them. CDR3 DNA: TGTGCCAGCAGTTCCGGACAGCTAGATACGCAGTATTTT. Its protein product is CASSSGQLDTQYF.

The V call is TRBV6-1, the J call TRBJ2-3; D unresolved. Trimming shortened V by 3 bases and J by 0 bases, and 7 bases separated the two germline ends. This CDR3 spans 14 amino acids. The V gene's germline CDR1 is MNHNS and CDR2 SASEGT. CDR3 in DNA: TGTGCCAGCAGTGATCAGTTTAGCACAGATACGCAGTATTTT. Translating gives CASSDQFSTDTQYF.

The V and J genes are TRBV7-2 and TRBJ1-3, with D hard to call. The germline gives CDR1 SGHTA, CDR2 FQGNSA. This CDR3 is built from 15 residues. Trimming shortened V by 4 bases and J by 0 bases, and 10 bases separated the two germline ends. The chain's CDR3 is CASSSESGSGNTIYF. DNA of the CDR3: TGTGCCAGCAGCTCCGAAAGCGGCTCTGGAAACACCATATATTTT.

The chain combines TRBV11-3 with TRBJ1-1; TRBD1 matches 8 bases. The V and J ends lost 1 base and 2 bases, in that order; junction bases with no gene match: 6. CDR3 length: 16 amino acids. The germline CDR1 and CDR2 sequences are SGHNT and YENEEA. The CDR3 sequence: CASSLGAGGYNTEAFF. The CDR3 nucleotides are TGTGCCAGCAGCTTAGGTGCAGGGGGCTACAACACTGAAGCTTTCTTT.

The V gene is TRBV28, the J gene TRBJ1-4, with 10 bases that match TRBD1. CDR3 length: 15 residues. V lost 2 bases, J lost 6 bases, and 3 bases stayed unmatched. The germline V gene encodes CDR1 MDHEN and CDR2 SYDVKM. For the CDR3, the DNA is TGTGCCAGCAGTTTAACCGGGACAGGGGATGAAAAACTGTTTTTT. This translates into CASSLTGTGDEKLFF.

V and J are TRBV16 and TRBJ2-1; TRBD1 is a possible D gene (5 bases). V was cut by 0 bases and J by 6 bases, with 12 bases left in between. The CDR3 is 15 amino acids. The germline V gene encodes CDR1 KGHSY and CDR2 FQNENV. The CDR3 region is CASSQSGQGLNEQFF. CDR3 bases: TGTGCCAGCAGCCAATCGGGGCAGGGCCTCAATGAGCAGTTCTTC.

The chain uses TRBV12-5 and TRBJ2-1; 8 bases align to TRBD1. The CDR3 spans 13 residues. The ends lost 6 bases at V and 11 bases at J; junction bases unmatched: 9. The germline gives CDR1 LGHNT, CDR2 FRNRAP. This chain's CDR3 is CASGPLGTGKQFF. The CDR3 coding sequence is TGTGCTAGTGGCCCACTAGGGACAGGCAAGCAGTTCTTC.

This chain links TRBV7-2 with TRBJ2-3; D gene ambiguous. Trimming removed 2 bases from V and 2 bases from J, with 17 bases in between. Germline assignment: CDR1 SGHTA and CDR2 FQGNSA. This CDR3 contains 17 residues. The CDR3 coding sequence is TGTGCCAGCAGCTTAAATCCCGGATTAGCTTTCACAGATACGCAGTATTTT. The encoded protein is CASSLNPGLAFTDTQYF.

The chain recombines TRBV7-2 with TRBJ2-5, with no clear D. The germline gives CDR1 SGHTA, CDR2 FQGNSA. V lost 1 base, J lost 5 bases, and 8 bases lay in between. This CDR3 is built from 13 residues. In DNA, the CDR3 is TGTGCCAGCAGCTTAGGATACATGGAGACCCAGTACTTC. Translation: CASSLGYMETQYF.

This chain links TRBV15 with TRBJ2-7; no clear D gene. The CDR3 consists of 15 residues. Germline CDR1 and CDR2: LNHNV and YYDKDF (reference sequence). The V and J ends lost 5 bases and 2 bases respectively, with 16 bases between them. CDR3 nucleotide sequence: TGTGCCACCAGCCAGAAAGGGTTAGGTCCCTACGAGCAGTACTTC. Its translation: CATSQKGLGPYEQYF.

The chain links TRBV15 to TRBJ2-1; 8 bases align to TRBD2. V was clipped by 3 bases and J by 0 bases; unmatched bases: 4. The CDR3 is 16 residues long. The V gene's germline CDR1 is LNHNV and CDR2 YYDKDF (reference sequence). The CDR3 bases are TGTGCCACCAGCAGCGAACGGGGGGGCTCCTACAATGAGCAGTTCTTC. Translated: CATSSERGGSYNEQFF.

The chain uses TRBV18 and TRBJ1-5; D may be TRBD1 (6 bases). Trimming removed 5 bases at V and 3 bases at J, with 14 bases between. Germline CDR1 KGHSH, CDR2 LQKENI. The CDR3 runs 15 residues. The CDR3 spells CASSTSGQNNQPQHF. The CDR3 DNA sequence: TGTGCCAGCTCAACGTCGGGACAAAACAATCAGCCCCAGCATTTT.

The V gene is TRBV5-4, the J gene TRBJ1-3; D gene ambiguous. Germline V CDR1 and CDR2: SGHNT, YYREEE (reference sequence). The V end lost 3 bases, the J end lost 8 bases, and 12 bases lay between the germline ends. The CDR3 runs 13 residues. CDR3 in DNA: TGTGCCAGCAGCTCTCTGGACGGGGACACCATATATTTT. This codes for CASSSLDGDTIYF.

The chain links TRBV18 to TRBJ1-5; no reliable D call. Trimming removed 1 base at V and 0 bases at J, with 4 bases between. This CDR3 has 14 amino acids. Germline V gene lookup returns CDR1 KGHSH and CDR2 LQKENI. The CDR3 loop is CASSPQGSNQPQHF. CDR3 coding DNA: TGTGCCAGCTCACCACAGGGTAGCAATCAGCCCCAGCATTTT.

The V and J genes are TRBV14 and TRBJ2-5; D is perhaps TRBD1 (6 bases). This CDR3 has 17 amino acids. CDR1 is SGHDN, CDR2 FVKESK, per germline. The V gene lost 0 bases and the J gene lost 1 base, with 15 bases spanning the gap. The DNA of the CDR3 is TGTGCCAGCAGCCAAGATCCCACAGGGTTACGCCAAGAGACCCAGTACTTC. This gives the protein CASSQDPTGLRQETQYF.

This clone was seen only once. The chain carries TRBV10-3 and TRBJ2-7; D perhaps matches TRBD2 (5 bases). The CDR3 is 14 residues long. CDR1 is ENHRY and CDR2 is SYGVKD in the germline V gene. V lost 4 bases and J 3 bases, leaving 13 bases between the germline ends. CDR3 amino acids: CAISGSASNYEQYF. The DNA for the CDR3 is TGTGCCATCAGTGGTAGCGCCTCAAACTACGAGCAGTACTTC.

The V gene is TRBV7-3, the J gene TRBJ2-3; D possibly corresponds to TRBD1 (6 bases). The V and J ends lost 5 bases and 5 bases respectively, with 14 bases between them. The CDR3 covers 14 residues. The germline V gene encodes CDR1 SGHTA and CDR2 FQGTGA. The CDR3 here is CASSPGQPQDTQYF. CDR3 DNA: TGTGCCAGCAGCCCCGGACAGCCCCAAGATACGCAGTATTTT. The variable domain in full, completed from reference TRBV7-3 and TRBJ2-3, reads GAGVSQTPSNKVTEKGKYVELRCDPISGHTALYWYRQSLGQGPEFLIYFQGTGAADDSGLPNDRFFAVRPEGSVSTLKIQRTERGDSAVYLCASSPGQPQDTQYFGPGTRLTVL.

The chain combines TRBV5-6 with TRBJ2-1; TRBD1 matches at 7 bases. Germline CDR1 SGHDT, CDR2 YYEEEE. V lost 5 bases, J lost 9 bases, and 5 bases stayed unmatched. The CDR3 sequence is 12 residues long. The CDR3: CASSYRGREQFF. The CDR3 nucleotides are TGTGCCAGCAGTTACAGGGGTCGTGAGCAGTTCTTC.

This clone was observed once. The chain links TRBV18 to TRBJ2-3; 8 bases align to TRBD2. V lost 5 bases to trimming and J lost 2 bases; unmatched junction nucleotides: 3. Germline CDR1 reads KGHSH; CDR2 reads LQKENI. There are 14 residues in the CDR3. CDR3 sequence reads: CASSGTRLTDTQYF. The CDR3 DNA reads TGTGCCAGCTCAGGGACTAGACTCACAGATACGCAGTATTTT.

CDR3 sequence: CSVVPGAGAQYF. The CDR3 DNA sequence: TGCAGCGTTGTTCCAGGGGCGGGCGCCCAGTACTTC. The chain carries TRBV29-1 and TRBJ2-5; D possibly corresponds to TRBD1 (6 bases). This CDR3 is 12 amino acids long. Per the germline V gene, CDR1 is SQVTM and CDR2 is ANQGSEA. Trimming removed 4 bases from V and 9 bases from J, with 15 bases in between.